A selection of T cell receptor beta chains follows, all from one sample in a study of cytotoxic CD8 clonotypes in ibrutinib-treated CLL. Clones were sequenced by immunoSEQ multiplex PCR, and TCRdb holds only the in-frame ones, with some missing. The sample shows some 150,000 clones, approximately 81% of them seen only once. The sequences come from PBMCs, collected after 12 months of ibrutinib treatment. Receptors were obtained from a human donor with chronic lymphocytic leukemia. Each CDR3 is given with its conserved first and last residue. The order of the fields is D gene, V gene, J gene, clone size, CDR3 protein, CDR3 DNA. D genes are given only for firm matches. Expanded clones are given a class, and other clones once, few, many or no size at all.

TRBD1	TRBV6-1	TRBJ1-2	-	CASTLGQGINYGYTF	TGTGCCAGCACCCTGGGACAGGGGATTAACTATGGCTACACCTTC
-	TRBV27	TRBJ2-7	once	CASGHWGVSYEQYF	TGTGCCAGCGGCCATTGGGGAGTCTCCTACGAGCAGTACTTC
-	TRBV9	TRBJ2-3	-	CASSGGHRERTDTQYF	TGTGCCAGCAGCGGGGGACACAGGGAACGGACAGATACGCAGTATTTT
TRBD1	TRBV5-1	TRBJ2-7	-	CASSLGWGQGSYEQYF	TGCGCCAGCAGCCTTGGATGGGGACAGGGATCCTACGAGCAGTACTTC
TRBD2	TRBV30	TRBJ2-3	-	CAWSSPGTSGFTDTQYF	TGTGCCTGGAGTTCCCCAGGGACTAGCGGATTCACAGATACGCAGTATTTT
TRBD2	TRBV7-9	TRBJ2-7	-	CASSHGGSSSIYEQYF	TGTGCCAGCAGCCACGGGGGGTCCAGCTCTATCTACGAGCAGTACTTC
-	TRBV30	TRBJ1-4	-	CAWSGEGEKLFF	TGTGCCTGGAGTGGAGAAGGGGAAAAACTGTTTTTT
-	TRBV11-3	TRBJ2-1	-	CASSLRGGPGVGFYNEQFF	TGTGCCAGCAGCCTTAGGGGTGGCCCGGGAGTTGGTTTCTACAATGAGCAGTTCTTC
TRBD1	TRBV6-5	TRBJ2-3	-	CASSSTGTAVDTQYF	TGTGCCAGCAGTTCGACAGGGACAGCAGTAGATACGCAGTATTTT
-	TRBV6-1	TRBJ2-1	-	CASVPGSYNEQFF	TGTGCCAGCGTCCCAGGTTCCTACAATGAGCAGTTCTTC
TRBD1	TRBV19	TRBJ1-2	-	CASSMDRGLGYTF	TGTGCCAGTAGTATGGATAGGGGGCTTGGCTACACCTTC
-	TRBV28	TRBJ1-2	-	CASSTHHYGTNYGYTF	TGTGCCAGCAGTACTCATCACTACGGAACTAACTATGGCTACACCTTC
-	TRBV4-1	TRBJ2-1	-	CASSPVGSSYNEQFF	TGCGCCAGCAGCCCTGTAGGGAGCTCCTACAATGAGCAGTTCTTC
TRBD1	TRBV19	TRBJ2-3	-	CASSSGPDRDTDTQYF	TGTGCCAGTAGTTCTGGTCCGGACAGGGATACAGATACGCAGTATTTT
-	TRBV2	TRBJ2-7	-	CASIPRASNEQYF	TGTGCCAGCATCCCGAGGGCCTCCAACGAGCAGTACTTC
TRBD1	TRBV19	TRBJ1-1	-	CASSIDGTGAKVAFF	TGTGCCAGTAGTATAGACGGGACAGGAGCAAAGGTGGCTTTCTTT
-	TRBV6-1	TRBJ2-7	-	CASSEQDRTYEQYF	TGTGCCAGCAGTGAGCAGGACAGAACCTACGAGCAGTACTTC
TRBD1	TRBV30	TRBJ1-4	-	CAWTRQGANEKLFF	TGTGCCTGGACCCGACAGGGTGCTAATGAAAAACTGTTTTTT
-	TRBV10-3	TRBJ1-5	-	CAISESWQTSVQPQHF	TGTGCCATCAGTGAGTCGTGGCAGACGTCCGTTCAGCCCCAGCATTTT
-	TRBV7-9	TRBJ1-5	-	CASSLGLEARGNQPQHF	TGTGCCAGCAGCTTGGGGTTAGAGGCCAGGGGCAATCAGCCCCAGCATTTT
-	TRBV4-3	TRBJ2-2	-	CASSQDRGLVANTGELFF	TGCGCCAGCAGCCAAGATCGGGGGTTAGTTGCGAACACCGGGGAGCTGTTTTTT
-	TRBV4-3	TRBJ2-3	-	CASSQDSGGTDTQYF	TGCGCCAGCAGCCAAGATTCCGGGGGCACAGATACGCAGTATTTT
-	TRBV19	TRBJ2-3	-	CASSITSSTDTQYF	TGTGCCAGTAGTATTACAAGTAGCACAGATACGCAGTATTTT
-	TRBV4-2	TRBJ2-1	-	CASSQDSGFTVNEQFF	TGTGCCAGCAGCCAAGATAGCGGATTTACGGTGAATGAGCAGTTCTTC
-	TRBV10-3	TRBJ2-3	-	CAISESSGDTQYF	TGTGCCATCAGTGAGTCGTCAGGGGATACGCAGTATTTT
-	TRBV21-1	TRBJ2-4	-	CASSWWQGENIQYF	TGTGCCAGCAGCTGGTGGCAGGGGGAGAACATTCAGTACTTC
TRBD2	TRBV7-9	TRBJ2-1	-	CASSHAGLAGLDEQFF	TGTGCCAGCAGCCATGCCGGGCTAGCGGGTTTGGATGAGCAGTTCTTC
-	TRBV6-6	TRBJ1-6	-	CASSPRGGSYNSPLHF	TGTGCCAGCAGTCCCAGGGGTGGCTCCTATAATTCACCCCTCCACTTT
-	TRBV7-9	TRBJ2-7	-	CASSLGGIEQYF	TGTGCCAGCAGCTTAGGGGGGATCGAGCAGTACTTC
TRBD1	TRBV19	TRBJ1-5	-	CASSITGTGPHNQPQHF	TGTGCCAGTAGTATAACGGGGACAGGGCCTCACAATCAGCCCCAGCATTTT
-	TRBV4-2	TRBJ2-5	few	CASSQGTKKETQYF	TGTGCCAGCAGCCAAGGGACAAAAAAAGAGACCCAGTACTTC
TRBD2	TRBV4-2	TRBJ2-3	-	CASSQQTSGATDTQYF	TGTGCCAGCAGCCAACAAACTAGCGGAGCCACAGATACGCAGTATTTT
-	TRBV6-1	TRBJ2-7	-	CASSEGVQFEQYF	TGTGCCAGCAGTGAAGGGGTTCAGTTCGAGCAGTACTTC
-	TRBV11-3	TRBJ2-2	-	CASSSFGQSKNTGELFF	TGTGCCAGCAGCTCATTCGGACAGTCGAAGAACACCGGGGAGCTGTTTTTT
-	TRBV21-1	TRBJ2-3	-	CASSPNPTSGSTDTQYF	TGTGCCAGCAGTCCAAATCCGACTAGCGGAAGCACAGATACGCAGTATTTT
TRBD1	TRBV29-1	TRBJ2-1	-	CSVESAPKTPGQGVLRQFF	TGCAGCGTTGAAAGCGCACCGAAAACTCCGGGACAGGGGGTCCTGAGGCAGTTCTTC
-	TRBV9	TRBJ2-5	-	CASSVGVGETQYF	TGTGCCAGCAGCGTAGGGGTAGGGGAGACCCAGTACTTC
TRBD1	TRBV5-1	TRBJ1-4	-	CASSMGQTTNEKLFF	TGCGCCAGCAGCATGGGACAGACAACTAATGAAAAACTGTTTTTT
-	TRBV6-5	TRBJ1-1	-	CASSRQPEGYTEAFF	TGTGCCAGCAGCCGACAGCCCGAAGGATACACTGAAGCTTTCTTT
TRBD2	TRBV15	TRBJ2-7	once	CATASSGRFYEQYF	TGTGCCACGGCTTCTAGCGGAAGATTCTACGAGCAGTACTTC
TRBD2	TRBV5-1	TRBJ2-7	few	CASSLEAGAAYEQYF	TGCGCCAGCAGCTTGGAAGCGGGAGCGGCCTACGAGCAGTACTTC
-	TRBV2	TRBJ2-7	-	CASALRGYEQYF	TGTGCCAGCGCCTTACGGGGGTACGAGCAGTACTTC
TRBD2	TRBV4-2	TRBJ2-1	few	CASSQALAGGFDEQFF	TGTGCCAGCAGCCAGGCACTAGCGGGAGGGTTTGATGAGCAGTTCTTC
-	TRBV5-4	TRBJ2-4	-	CASSLNQANIQYF	TGTGCCAGCAGCTTGAACCAAGCTAACATTCAGTACTTC
-	TRBV5-4	TRBJ2-1	-	CASSFETSGNEQFF	TGTGCCAGCAGCTTTGAGACTAGTGGGAATGAGCAGTTCTTC
TRBD1	TRBV9	TRBJ2-7	-	CASSGEQGTDEQYF	TGTGCCAGCAGCGGGGAACAGGGGACCGACGAGCAGTACTTC
TRBD2	TRBV7-7	TRBJ2-1	-	CASSSVAGPDWNEQFF	TGTGCCAGCAGCTCGGTAGCGGGACCGGATTGGAATGAGCAGTTCTTC
TRBD1	TRBV7-2	TRBJ1-2	-	CASSSGQGARDYGYTF	TGTGCCAGCAGCTCTGGACAGGGGGCCCGGGACTATGGCTACACCTTC
-	TRBV2	TRBJ2-7	-	CASIVGGSYEQYF	TGTGCCAGCATTGTGGGGGGCTCCTACGAGCAGTACTTC
-	TRBV4-3	TRBJ2-5	-	CASSRGSLEQETQYF	TGCGCCAGCAGCCGAGGGAGTTTGGAGCAAGAGACCCAGTACTTC
-	TRBV6-1	TRBJ2-7	-	CASSELRTVGYEQYF	TGTGCCAGCAGTGAACTCAGGACCGTCGGCTACGAGCAGTACTTC
-	TRBV15	TRBJ2-5	-	CATSRESWTTQYF	TGTGCCACCAGCAGAGAGAGCTGGACGACCCAGTACTTC
-	TRBV18	TRBJ2-1	once	CASSPEGNYNEQFF	TGTGCCAGCTCACCTGAGGGAAATTACAATGAGCAGTTCTTC
TRBD2	TRBV7-9	TRBJ2-1	many	CASSLGLAEYNEQFF	TGTGCCAGCAGCTTAGGACTAGCGGAGTACAATGAGCAGTTCTTC
-	TRBV5-4	TRBJ2-5	-	CASSLRQYQETQYF	TGTGCCAGCAGCCTGCGACAGTACCAAGAGACCCAGTACTTC